The 26 T cell receptor beta chains listed next were all sequenced from one sample in a study of blood T cell repertoires in COVID-19. Clones were sequenced by immunoSEQ multiplex PCR, and TCRdb holds only the in-frame ones, with some missing. The sample consists of 150,000 to 200,000 clones, around 86% of them appearing once. Sample: peripheral blood. The receptors come from a man aged 45-60 years with active or convalescent COVID-19.

The chain uses TRBV27 and TRBJ1-6, with 11 bases fitting TRBD1. CDR3 length: 19 residues. Looked up from germline, CDR1 is MNHEY and CDR2 is SMNVEV (reference sequence). Trimming at V came to 5 bases and at J to 0 bases, leaving 9 bases not matched to a gene. The CDR3 DNA reads as TGTGCCAGCAGTACCCCGGGACAGGGGGAGCACTCCTATAATTCACCCCTCCACTTT. This sequence encodes CASSTPGQGEHSYNSPLHF.

The chain uses TRBV2 and TRBJ1-5; possibly TRBD1 for D (5 bases). Germline V gives CDR1 SNHLY, CDR2 FYNNEI. Trimming shortened V by 1 base and J by 5 bases, and 12 bases separated the two germline ends. The CDR3 loop spans 15 amino acids. CDR3 region: CASSEGQGRYQPQHF. The CDR3 coding sequence is TGTGCCAGCAGTGAAGGCCAGGGAAGATATCAGCCCCAGCATTTT.

V is TRBV25-1 and J is TRBJ2-5; 7 nucleotides line up with TRBD2. From germline, CDR1 is MGHDK and CDR2 SYGVNS. The CDR3 totals 15 residues. With V trimmed by 3 bases and J by 5 bases, 9 bases remained unmatched. The DNA of the CDR3 is TGTGCCAGCAGTGATTTGGGGGAGGGCCCCGAGACCCAGTACTTC. Translation gives CASSDLGEGPETQYF.

This chain connects TRBV6-5 to TRBJ2-1, with D tentatively TRBD2 (6 bases). Trimming stripped 6 bases from V and 5 bases from J, with 11 bases between. CDR3 length: 13 amino acids. Looked up from germline, CDR1 is MNHEY and CDR2 is SVGAGI. The CDR3 bases are TGTGCCAGCAGACGGGGACTTAACAATGAGCAGTTCTTC. This translates into CASRRGLNNEQFF.

The chain has TRBV5-1 and TRBJ1-5; D is possibly TRBD1 (5 bases). This CDR3 has 13 amino acids. Looked up from germline, CDR1 is SGHRS and CDR2 is YFSETQ. Trimming took 7 bases from V and 8 from J, leaving 16 bases between them. The CDR3 DNA sequence: TGCGCCAGCGCCTGGCAGGGTGGTGAGCCCCAGCATTTT. Protein sequence: CASAWQGGEPQHF.

The V call is TRBV6-5, the J call TRBJ1-1; D remains unclear. The length of the CDR3 is 14 residues. Trimming left V 4 bases short and J 2 bases short, with 11 bases between. Germline CDR1 reads MNHEY; CDR2 reads SVGAGI. The CDR3 coding sequence is TGTGCCAGCAGTTTCCTACAGAGCAACACTGAAGCTTTCTTT. It encodes CASSFLQSNTEAFF.

This clone has just a few counts. The chain is built from TRBV25-1 and TRBJ1-2; 10 bases are a match to TRBD1. J gave up 4 bases and V 2 bases, and 10 bases lay outside the gene matches. The germline CDR1 and CDR2 sequences are MGHDK and SYGVNS. The CDR3 contains 17 residues. The CDR3 reads CASSEGLGTGDLYGYTF. The CDR3 DNA is TGTGCCAGCAGTGAAGGTCTGGGGACAGGGGACCTCTATGGCTACACCTTC.

V usage is TRBV11-3 and J usage is TRBJ1-5; TRBD1 is a possible D gene (6 bases). Trimming pared 2 bases from V and 5 bases from J, leaving 13 bases between. The germline V gene encodes CDR1 SGHNT and CDR2 YENEEA. The CDR3 extends over 15 amino acids. CDR3 sequence reads: CASSLKDSSDQPQHF. The CDR3 DNA is TGTGCCAGCAGCTTAAAGGACAGCTCAGATCAGCCCCAGCATTTT.

The chain carries TRBV4-2 and TRBJ2-3; D might be TRBD2 (6 bases). Germline V gives CDR1 LGHNA, CDR2 YNFKEQ. The germline V and J ends were trimmed by 0 bases and 4 bases, with 8 bases remaining between them. CDR3 size: 14 residues. In DNA form, the CDR3 reads TGTGCCAGCAGCCAAGAACTAGCCGCAGATACGCAGTATTTT. Its translation is CASSQELAADTQYF.

V gene TRBV27 combines with J gene TRBJ1-3; D might be TRBD1 (6 bases). V was trimmed by 5 bases and J by 2 bases, leaving 7 bases between them. CDR1 is MNHEY and CDR2 is SMNVEV in the germline V gene (reference sequence). The CDR3 runs to 13 residues. CDR3 region: CASSPGAGNTIYF. The DNA for the CDR3 is TGTGCCAGCAGTCCAGGGGCTGGAAACACCATATATTTT.

This chain joins TRBV19 and TRBJ2-1; tentative D call: TRBD1 (6 bases). In germline, CDR1 is LNHDA, CDR2 SQIVND (reference sequence). This CDR3 has 14 residues. With 7 bases removed from V and 5 bases from J, the gap between germline ends came to 15 bases. The DNA for the CDR3 is TGTGCCAGTACCCCCTCAGGGGTCCACAATGAGCAGTTCTTC. Translating it yields CASTPSGVHNEQFF.

The J gene is TRBJ2-5, the V gene TRBV2; TRBD2 matches 12 bases. The germline V gene encodes CDR1 SNHLY and CDR2 FYNNEI. The V segment lost 6 bases and the J segment 4 bases; nucleotides outside the gene matches: 6. CDR3 length: 15 residues. For the CDR3, the DNA is TGTGCCAGCAGGATAGGACTAGCGGGAAGAGAGACCCAGTACTTC. Amino acids: CASRIGLAGRETQYF.

The chain is built from TRBV28 and TRBJ1-5; D is uncertain. V was pared by 7 bases and J by 5 bases, with 9 bases between. The germline gives CDR1 MDHEN, CDR2 SYDVKM. CDR3 length: 12 amino acids. The CDR3 DNA reads as TGTGCCAGCACCCTCCCTTATCAGCCCCAGCATTTT. Protein product: CASTLPYQPQHF.

This chain links TRBV19 with TRBJ1-5; 9 bases agree with TRBD1. J lost 4 bases, V lost 4 bases, and 5 bases had no gene match. CDR1 and CDR2 (germline): LNHDA, SQIVND (reference sequence). CDR3 length: 15 amino acids. CDR3 bases: TGTGCCAGTAGTACCGACAGGGGGGGAAATCAGCCCCAGCATTTT. Protein sequence: CASSTDRGGNQPQHF.

V usage is TRBV14 and J usage is TRBJ1-2, with D perhaps matching TRBD1 (6 bases). V was trimmed by 0 bases and J by 7 bases, leaving 9 bases between them. Germline assignment: CDR1 SGHDN and CDR2 FVKESK. CDR3 size: 13 residues. The CDR3 DNA follows: TGTGCCAGCAGCCAAGACCGGACAGCTGGCTACACCTTC. Its protein is CASSQDRTAGYTF.

The chain carries TRBV28 and TRBJ2-7, with 13 bases aligning to TRBD2. With V trimmed by 3 bases and J by 9 bases, 8 bases remained unmatched. The germline V gene encodes CDR1 MDHEN and CDR2 SYDVKM. The CDR3 is 15 amino acids. This CDR3 reads CASSLWTSGRIGQYF. The CDR3 DNA sequence: TGTGCCAGCAGTTTGTGGACTAGCGGGAGAATAGGGCAGTACTTC. The whole variable domain, filled in from reference TRBV28 and TRBJ2-7, reads DVKVTQSSRYLVKRTGEKVFLECVQDMDHENMFWYRQDPGLGLRLIYFSYDVKMKEKGDIPEGYSVSREKKERFSLILESASTNQTSMYLCASSLWTSGRIGQYFGPGTRLTVT.

The chain has TRBV9 and TRBJ1-4, with a possible D match to TRBD1 (6 bases). Looked up from germline, CDR1 is SGDLS and CDR2 is YYNGEE. Between the trimmed V and J ends, which lost 3 bases and 8 bases, there was a span of 14 bases. The CDR3 loop spans 14 amino acids. Here the CDR3 reads CASSDSWTEEKLFF. The CDR3 region has the DNA TGTGCCAGCAGCGACTCTTGGACAGAAGAAAAACTGTTTTTT.

The chain links TRBV25-1 to TRBJ1-5; TRBD1 aligns across 7 bases. Germline CDR1 reads MGHDK; CDR2 reads SYGVNS. J lost 2 bases, V lost 3 bases, and 1 base had no gene match. The CDR3 length is 14 residues. The CDR3 nucleotides read TGTGCCAGCAGTGACGACAGGGGCAATCAGCCCCAGCATTTT. Protein: CASSDDRGNQPQHF.

The V gene is TRBV7-6, the J gene TRBJ2-5; D is perhaps TRBD2 (6 bases). Germline lookup yields CDR1 SGHVS and CDR2 FNYEAQ. Trimming took off 5 bases at V and 3 bases at J, with 19 bases between the two ends. The CDR3 loop spans 16 amino acids. As DNA, the CDR3 is TGTGCCAGCAGCCCACTCAGTCGGGACTTTAAAGAGACCCAGTACTTC. It is translated as CASSPLSRDFKETQYF.

The chain employs TRBV11-2 and TRBJ2-5, with a tentative D call TRBD2 (6 bases). Germline V gene lookup returns CDR1 SGHAT and CDR2 FQNNGV. V gave up 3 bases and J gave up 5 bases, with 13 bases separating them. This CDR3 is built from 14 residues. The CDR3 reads CASSFSGAGETQYF. In DNA, the CDR3 is TGTGCCAGCAGCTTTTCCGGGGCGGGGGAGACCCAGTACTTC.

The V gene is TRBV9, the J gene TRBJ2-7; 10 nucleotides align to TRBD2. The CDR3 spans 18 residues. CDR1 and CDR2 (germline): SGDLS, YYNGEE. After removal of 0 bases from V and 3 bases from J, the junction contained 12 bases not matched to a gene. For the CDR3, the DNA is TGTGCCAGCAGCGTAGCTCCTATCGGTTCTAGCGGGAGCTACGAGCAGTACTTC. It specifies CASSVAPIGSSGSYEQYF. The whole variable domain, remainder taken from reference TRBV9 and TRBJ2-7, is DSGVTQTPKHLITATGQRVTLRCSPRSGDLSVYWYQQSLDQGLQFLIQYYNGEERAKGNILERFSAQQFPDLHSELNLSSLELGDSALYFCASSVAPIGSSGSYEQYFGPGTRLTVT.

Written as DNA, the CDR3 is TGTGCCAGCAGCCAATTGAGAAGAGATGAGCAGTTCTTC. Residues: CASSQLRRDEQFF. The gene calls are TRBV3-1 (or the pseudogene TRBV3-2) and TRBJ2-1; D call uncertain. Germline assignment: CDR1 LGHDT and CDR2 YNNKEL (reference sequence). V was pared by 2 bases and J by 8 bases, with 10 bases between. The CDR3 loop spans 13 amino acids.

This sequence joins TRBV5-4 and TRBJ1-1; a weak D match, TRBD1 (6 bases). Germline V gene lookup returns CDR1 SGHNT and CDR2 YYREEE (reference sequence). The CDR3 is 14 amino acids. The ends were cut back, 4 bases at V and 1 base at J, with 11 bases in the middle. CDR3 amino acids: CASSLGQPNTEAFF. The DNA for the CDR3 is TGTGCCAGCAGCCTTGGACAGCCGAACACTGAAGCTTTCTTT.

V is TRBV19 and J is TRBJ1-1; TRBD1 matches 8 bases. The J segment lost 2 bases and the V segment lost 5 bases, leaving 7 bases of the junction unmatched. The CDR3 runs 15 residues. Germline V gene lookup returns CDR1 LNHDA and CDR2 SQIVND (reference sequence). The CDR3 bases are TGTGCCAGTAGTCCCCGACAGGGGATTAACACTGAAGCTTTCTTT. Translated, it gives CASSPRQGINTEAFF.

The chain combines TRBV5-1 with TRBJ2-2; possibly TRBD1 for D (5 bases). Germline loops: CDR1 SGHRS, CDR2 YFSETQ. V was cut by 4 bases and J by 4 bases, with 11 bases left in between. The CDR3 totals 14 residues. CDR3 in DNA: TGCGCCAGCAGCGTCAGGGTTGGCACCGGGGAGCTGTTTTTT. It is translated as CASSVRVGTGELFF.

A note on this clone: The sample contains more than one DNA sequence encoding this CDR3. V is TRBV11-2 and J is TRBJ2-7; TRBD1 aligns across 7 bases. Germline V gives CDR1 SGHAT, CDR2 FQNNGV. This CDR3 comprises 14 residues. V was pared by 2 bases and J by 4 bases, with 5 bases of the junction left unmatched. The CDR3 nucleotides are TGTGCCAGCAGCTTATACAGGGGTGGTTACGAGCAGTACTTC. It specifies CASSLYRGGYEQYF.